This T cell receptor beta chain was found in a study of T cell repertoires in cytomegalovirus infection. Looking at the study overall: Matching HLA type, along with CMV infection, was indicated by public TCR beta signatures.

This clonotype was seen a few times. Antigen: not known. Trimming at V came to 0 bases and at J to 3 bases, leaving 6 bases not matched to a gene. The CDR3 totals 16 residues. The germline CDR1 and CDR2 sequences are SGHRS and YFSETQ. The study's findings and limits: Individuals carrying CMV plus the relevant HLA were identified by cumulative frequency of public TCR beta families.

From the reads, TCRdb called clonotypes with MiXCR, one entry per CDR3 protein. The repertoire holds about 310,000 distinct CDR3 sequences, with 8% to 10% as singletons. This sequence was found in a human donor in good health (CMV status not recorded). Some clones in this sample may be carry-over from other donors' samples. The chain links TRBV5-1 to TRBJ2-3; 8 nucleotides line up with TRBD2. The sample consisted of PBMCs. Written as DNA, the CDR3 is TGCGCCAGCAGCTTGGGACTAGCGTCCCAGACAGATACGCAGTATTTT. Translating it yields CASSLGLASQTDTQYF.